This T cell receptor (beta chain) was captured by sequencing in a study of cytotoxic CD8 clonotypes in ibrutinib-treated CLL. About the study: On average, each sample had 255,043 productive templates and more than 75,000 productive rearrangements.

Study findings and constraints: Once treatment began, public clonotypes, which were uncommon, contracted or stayed stable. Before falling back toward baseline at progression, clonality had risen at the time of ibrutinib response.

For this clone: Its antigen is currently unknown.

The sequencing depth, 1 in 200,000 to 1 in 1 million T cells, was the target. Produced via immunoSEQ multiplex PCR; TCRdb's table is partial and in-frame only. The data show under 200,000 clones, with roughly four fifths seen just once and around 4.5% held by the top ten. The germline gives CDR1 GTSNPN, CDR2 SVGIG (reference sequence). Trimming shortened V by 3 bases and J by 3 bases, and 14 bases separated the two germline ends. The CDR3 contains 15 residues. The chain couples TRBV30 to TRBJ1-4, with D perhaps matching TRBD1 (5 bases). The receptor was isolated from a human donor with chronic lymphocytic leukemia. The source material was PBMCs, sampled after 24 months of ibrutinib treatment. CDR3 residues: CAWRRGESSNEKLFF. The CDR3 nucleotides are TGTGCCTGGAGAAGAGGGGAAAGCTCTAATGAAAAACTGTTTTTT.